The rows below give T cell receptor beta chains drawn from one sample of a study of early T cells in non-severe SARS-CoV-2 infection. TCRdb ran MiXCR on the 5' RACE reads and lists one entry per CDR3 protein. Seen here are about 36,000 distinct CDR3 sequences, less than 7% observed once, and the top ten hold around 23%. Sequencing was performed on whole blood, taken at baseline. Receptors originate from an adult who was a healthcare worker with PCR-confirmed SARS-CoV-2 infection or an uninfected control (not recorded which). Each CDR3 is given with its conserved first and last residue. The D gene is left open where the match is weak. The listing skips clone size in some rows; elsewhere it reads once, few, many or a size class.

>-|TRBV20-1|many|TRBJ1-5
CSASFPVSGRDSNQPQHF
TGCAGTGCTAGTTTCCCGGTATCCGGACGAGATAGCAATCAGCCCCAGCATTTT
>-|TRBV20-1|few|TRBJ2-2
CSARAPAGTSTGELFF
TGCAGTGCTAGAGCTCCGGCCGGGACTTCCACCGGGGAGCTGTTTTTT
>TRBD1|TRBV6-2/TRBV6-3|-|TRBJ2-4
CASRRQGASKNIQYF
TGTGCCAGCAGAAGACAGGGGGCTTCCAAAAACATTCAGTACTTC
>-|TRBV7-2|-|TRBJ2-1
CASSLVSSGEQFF
TGTGCCAGCAGCTTAGTAAGCAGCGGGGAGCAGTTCTTC
>TRBD1|TRBV6-2/TRBV6-3|-|TRBJ1-1
CASRGTGGTRAFF
TGTGCCAGCAGGGGGACAGGGGGCACCCGAGCTTTCTTT
>-|TRBV5-1|-|TRBJ2-7
CASCPLDRQESEQYF
TGCGCCAGCTGCCCACTAGACAGGCAGGAGAGCGAGCAGTACTTC
>-|TRBV12-3/TRBV12-4|many|TRBJ2-1
CASSEPSSYNEQFF
TGTGCCAGCAGCGAACCGAGCTCCTACAATGAGCAGTTCTTC
>-|TRBV19|many|TRBJ2-5
CASSMIGVEETQYF
TGTGCCAGTAGTATGATCGGGGTGGAGGAGACCCAGTACTTC
>-|TRBV7-7|many|TRBJ2-1
CASSLDLNNEQFF
TGTGCTAGCAGCTTAGACCTGAACAATGAGCAGTTCTTC
>TRBD1|TRBV19|few|TRBJ2-7
CASRDRGDEQYF
TGTGCCAGCCGGGACAGGGGAGACGAGCAGTACTTC
>-|TRBV28|few|TRBJ1-1
CASSLVRVEAFF
TGTGCCAGCAGTTTGGTCAGGGTGGAAGCTTTCTTT
>TRBD1|TRBV30|many|TRBJ1-4
CAWTRDRDEKLFF
TGTGCCTGGACCCGGGACAGAGATGAAAAACTGTTTTTT
>-|TRBV6-4|many|TRBJ1-4
CASSASGEEKLFF
TGTGCCAGCAGTGCGAGTGGTGAGGAAAAACTGTTTTTT
>-|TRBV7-2|many|TRBJ2-1
CASSLDWARVKFF
TGTGCCAGCAGCTTAGATTGGGCCAGGGTTAAGTTCTTC
>TRBD2|TRBV7-6|many|TRBJ2-1
CASSPRGVAGGWEQFF
TGTGCCAGCAGCCCCCGTGGGGTAGCGGGAGGATGGGAGCAGTTCTTC
>-|TRBV7-7|few|TRBJ2-2
CASSPQIANTGELFF
TGTGCTAGCAGCCCCCAGATAGCGAACACCGGGGAGCTGTTTTTT
>-|TRBV3-1|many|TRBJ2-1
CASSQDVRDREQFF
TGTGCCAGCAGCCAAGATGTCAGGGATCGTGAACAGTTCTTC
>-|TRBV5-1|medium-sized|TRBJ2-7
CASSPLDDSMTYEQYF
TGCGCCAGCAGCCCCCTAGACGACAGCATGACCTACGAGCAGTACTTC
>-|TRBV28|few|TRBJ2-7
CASGAPSGPMSYEQYF
TGTGCCAGCGGGGCCCCCAGCGGGCCGATGTCCTACGAGCAGTACTTC
>-|TRBV29-1|few|TRBJ2-6
CSVTGFSGANVLIF
TGCAGCGTGACAGGTTTCTCTGGGGCCAACGTCCTGATTTTC
>-|TRBV13|few|TRBJ2-7
CASSPGPGTYEQYF
TGTGCCAGCAGCCCTGGTCCGGGTACCTACGAGCAGTACTTC
>-|TRBV6-5|few|TRBJ2-7
CASSRPSPRSYEQYF
TGTGCCAGCAGTCGTCCCTCACCCCGTTCCTACGAGCAGTACTTC
>TRBD2|TRBV6-1|many|TRBJ2-7
CASKREGYEQYF
TGTGCCAGCAAAAGGGAGGGTTACGAGCAGTACTTC
>-|TRBV7-6|few|TRBJ1-4
CASSLVPSQNEKLFF
TGTGCCAGCAGCTTAGTTCCCAGCCAAAATGAAAAACTGTTTTTT
>-|TRBV20-1|-|TRBJ2-4
CSARAGEGLLENIQYF
TGCAGTGCTAGAGCGGGAGAAGGGTTATTGGAAAACATTCAGTACTTC
>-|TRBV28|many|TRBJ2-7
CASSLTGYEQYF
TGTGCCAGCAGCCTGACGGGATACGAGCAGTACTTC
>-|TRBV7-8|few|TRBJ1-1
CASSLGHTGGHTEAFF
TGTGCCAGCAGCTTAGGCCACACTGGGGGGCACACTGAAGCTTTCTTT
>-|TRBV6-4|many|TRBJ2-1
CASSVDSGFNEQFF
TGTGCCAGCAGTGTTGATAGCGGCTTCAACGAGCAGTTCTTC
>-|TRBV7-2|-|TRBJ2-5
CASSPPVGRGETQYF
TGTGCCAGCAGCCCGCCGGTCGGCCGGGGAGAGACCCAGTACTTC
>-|TRBV10-1|few|TRBJ2-3
CASSAYSTDTQYF
TGCGCCAGCAGTGCATATAGCACAGATACGCAGTATTTT
>TRBD1|TRBV29-1|many|TRBJ2-2
CSVRTGGGGELFF
TGCAGCGTTCGGACAGGAGGAGGCGGGGAGCTGTTTTTT
>-|TRBV12-3/TRBV12-4|-|TRBJ1-5
CASRTGHSNQPQHF
TGTGCCAGCAGGACCGGACACAGCAATCAGCCCCAGCATTTT
>TRBD2|TRBV15|many|TRBJ2-3
CATRNGGTTDTQYF
TGTGCCACCAGAAACGGGGGGACCACAGATACGCAGTATTTT
>TRBD2|TRBV5-4|few|TRBJ2-3
CASSHLAGGATDTQYF
TGTGCCAGCAGCCATCTAGCGGGCGGGGCCACAGATACGCAGTATTTT
>TRBD1|TRBV4-3|-|TRBJ2-1
CASSQDWDSNNEQFF
TGCGCCAGCAGCCAAGATTGGGACAGTAACAATGAGCAGTTCTTC
>TRBD1|TRBV12-3/TRBV12-4|many|TRBJ2-5
CASRGDSQETQYF
TGTGCCAGCAGGGGGGACAGCCAAGAGACCCAGTACTTC
>-|TRBV20-1|many|TRBJ2-7
CSARDAGISSYEQYF
TGCAGTGCTAGAGATGCAGGTATTAGCTCCTACGAGCAGTACTTC
>-|TRBV10-3|few|TRBJ2-3
CAISESGLDGVPDTQYF
TGTGCCATCAGTGAGTCGGGGCTGGATGGAGTGCCAGATACGCAGTATTTT
>-|TRBV5-1|few|TRBJ2-5
CASSLDGGVQETQYF
TGCGCCAGCAGCTTGGATGGGGGCGTTCAAGAGACCCAGTACTTC
>-|TRBV20-1|many|TRBJ2-2
CSARDPTRPGELFF
TGCAGTGCTAGAGATCCGACTCGACCCGGGGAGCTGTTTTTT
>TRBD2|TRBV27|many|TRBJ2-1
CASSRGLAGANEQFF
TGTGCCAGCAGTAGAGGACTAGCGGGAGCCAATGAGCAGTTCTTC
>TRBD1|TRBV25-1|many|TRBJ2-4
CASSGGTGGRAKNIQYF
TGTGCCAGCAGTGGAGGTACAGGGGGTAGGGCCAAAAATATTCAGTACTTC
>TRBD1|TRBV4-1|many|TRBJ2-7
CASSRGQGELGQYF
TGCGCCAGCAGTCGAGGACAGGGGGAGTTGGGGCAGTACTTC
>-|TRBV6-5|many|TRBJ2-1
CASSYGWVNNEQFF
TGTGCCAGCAGCTACGGTTGGGTTAACAATGAGCAGTTCTTC
>-|TRBV7-2|few|TRBJ2-5
CASSRTEIQETQYF
TGTGCCAGCAGCCGGACCGAGATACAAGAGACCCAGTACTTC
>TRBD2|TRBV7-9|many|TRBJ2-1
CASSLSGAFQFF
TGTGCCAGCAGCCTTAGCGGGGCGTTTCAGTTCTTC
>TRBD2|TRBV7-2|few|TRBJ2-2
CASSPLAGAGGELFF
TGTGCCAGCAGCCCGCTAGCGGGAGCAGGCGGGGAGCTGTTTTTT
>-|TRBV7-9|-|TRBJ2-3
CASSLVPSADTQYF
TGTGCCAGCAGCTTAGTTCCTAGCGCAGATACGCAGTATTTT
>-|TRBV12-3/TRBV12-4|few|TRBJ1-3
CASRPDSENTIYF
TGTGCCAGCAGGCCGGACAGTGAAAACACCATATATTTT
>-|TRBV7-9|-|TRBJ1-6
CASSRKWTLHF
TGTGCCAGCAGCCGGAAGTGGACCCTCCACTTT
>TRBD1|TRBV4-2|-|TRBJ2-3
CASSQAGGTGRDTQYF
TGTGCCAGCAGCCAAGCCGGCGGGACAGGGCGCGATACGCAGTATTTT
>TRBD1|TRBV2|few|TRBJ2-3
CASILLPQGVGTDTQYF
TGTGCCAGCATTCTCCTTCCGCAGGGGGTTGGCACAGATACGCAGTATTTT
>-|TRBV28|few|TRBJ2-2
CASSLPLVAANTGELFF
TGTGCCAGCAGTTTGCCCCTCGTAGCAGCGAACACCGGGGAGCTGTTTTTT
>TRBD1|TRBV20-1|many|TRBJ2-7
CSASRQGAYEQYF
TGCAGTGCTAGCAGACAGGGGGCATACGAGCAGTACTTC
>-|TRBV5-1|many|TRBJ1-2
CASRTTQDYGYTF
TGCGCCAGCAGGACTACACAGGACTATGGCTACACCTTC
>-|TRBV24-1|-|TRBJ2-2
CATSDDRGANTGELFF
TGTGCCACCAGTGATGACCGAGGCGCGAACACCGGGGAGCTGTTTTTT
>TRBD1|TRBV29-1|many|TRBJ2-7
CSVEDRQGASYEQYF
TGCAGCGTTGAGGACCGACAGGGTGCCTCCTACGAGCAGTACTTC
>TRBD1|TRBV9|many|TRBJ1-6
CASSVSGGLSPLHF
TGTGCCAGCAGCGTTTCAGGGGGCCTGTCACCCCTCCACTTT
>TRBD1|TRBV19|many|TRBJ1-5
CASSPQTGHQPQHF
TGTGCCAGTAGTCCCCAGACAGGGCATCAGCCCCAGCATTTT
>TRBD2|TRBV20-1|-|TRBJ2-1
CSPLGAGGPSDNEQFF
TGCAGTCCCTTGGGAGCGGGAGGGCCTAGCGACAATGAGCAGTTCTTC